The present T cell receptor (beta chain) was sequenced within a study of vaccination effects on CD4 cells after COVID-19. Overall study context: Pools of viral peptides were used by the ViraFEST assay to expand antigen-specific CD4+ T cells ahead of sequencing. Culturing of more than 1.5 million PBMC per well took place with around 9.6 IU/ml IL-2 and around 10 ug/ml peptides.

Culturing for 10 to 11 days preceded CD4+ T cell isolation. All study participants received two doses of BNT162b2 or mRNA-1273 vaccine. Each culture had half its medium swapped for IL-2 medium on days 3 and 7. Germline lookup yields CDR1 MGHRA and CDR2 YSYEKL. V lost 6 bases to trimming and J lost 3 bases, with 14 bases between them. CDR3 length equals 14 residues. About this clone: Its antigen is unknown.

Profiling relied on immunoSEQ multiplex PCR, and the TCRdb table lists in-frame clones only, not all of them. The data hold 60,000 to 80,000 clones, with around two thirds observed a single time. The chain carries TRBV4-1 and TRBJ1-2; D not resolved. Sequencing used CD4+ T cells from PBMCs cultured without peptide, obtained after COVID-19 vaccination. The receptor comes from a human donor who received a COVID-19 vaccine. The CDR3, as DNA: TGCGCCAGCAGTCGAGATTCAGTAGACTATGGCTACACCTTC. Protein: CASSRDSVDYGYTF.